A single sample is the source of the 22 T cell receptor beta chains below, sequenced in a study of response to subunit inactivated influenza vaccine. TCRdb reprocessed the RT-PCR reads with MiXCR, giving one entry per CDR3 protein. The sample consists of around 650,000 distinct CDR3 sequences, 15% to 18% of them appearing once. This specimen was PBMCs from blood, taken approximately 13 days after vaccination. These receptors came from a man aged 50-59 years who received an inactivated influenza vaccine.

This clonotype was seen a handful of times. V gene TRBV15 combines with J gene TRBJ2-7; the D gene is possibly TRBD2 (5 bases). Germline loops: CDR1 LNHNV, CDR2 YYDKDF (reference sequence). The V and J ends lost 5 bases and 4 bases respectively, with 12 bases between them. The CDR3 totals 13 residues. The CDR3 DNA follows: TGTGCCACCAGCCGCCAAAGACTATACGAGCAGTACTTC. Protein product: CATSRQRLYEQYF.

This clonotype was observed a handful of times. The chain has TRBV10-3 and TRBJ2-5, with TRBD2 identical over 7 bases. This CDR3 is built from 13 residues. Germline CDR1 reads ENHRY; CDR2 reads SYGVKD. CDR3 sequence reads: CASCGSVRETQYF. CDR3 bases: TGTGCATCTTGCGGGAGCGTGCGGGAGACCCAGTACTTC.

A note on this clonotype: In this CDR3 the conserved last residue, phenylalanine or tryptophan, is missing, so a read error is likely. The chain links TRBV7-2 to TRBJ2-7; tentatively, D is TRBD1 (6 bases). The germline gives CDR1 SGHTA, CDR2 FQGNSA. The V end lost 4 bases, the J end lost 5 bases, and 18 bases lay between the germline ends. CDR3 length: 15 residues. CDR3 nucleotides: TGTGCCAGCAGCTCCACAGGGTACGAGTTGAACGAGCAGTACTCC. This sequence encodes CASSSTGYELNEQYS.

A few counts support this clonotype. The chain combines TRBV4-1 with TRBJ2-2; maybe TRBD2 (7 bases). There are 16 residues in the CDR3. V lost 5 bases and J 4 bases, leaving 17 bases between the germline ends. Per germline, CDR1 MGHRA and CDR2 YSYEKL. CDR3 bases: TGCGCCAGCAGCTGGGGGAGGGAGGGGGGCACCGGGGAGCTGTTTTTT. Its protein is CASSWGREGGTGELFF.

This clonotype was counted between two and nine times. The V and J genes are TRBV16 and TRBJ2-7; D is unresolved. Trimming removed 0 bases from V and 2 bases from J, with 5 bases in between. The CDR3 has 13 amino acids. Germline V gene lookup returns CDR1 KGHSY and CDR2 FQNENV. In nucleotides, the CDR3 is TGTGCCAGCAGCCAATCGACAACCTACGAGCAGTACTTC. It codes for CASSQSTTYEQYF.

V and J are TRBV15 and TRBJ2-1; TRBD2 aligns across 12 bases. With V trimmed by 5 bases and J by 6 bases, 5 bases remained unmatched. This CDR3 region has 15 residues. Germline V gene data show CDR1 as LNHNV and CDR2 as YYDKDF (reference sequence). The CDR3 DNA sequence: TGTGCCACCAGCTCCCGGACTAGCGGGATCAATGAGCAGTTCTTC. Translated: CATSSRTSGINEQFF.

The CDR3 here is CASSRYQETNYGYTF. The CDR3 nucleotides read TGTGCCAGCAGCAGATATCAGGAAACTAACTATGGCTACACCTTC. The chain employs TRBV7-9 and TRBJ1-2; D gene uncertain. The ends were cut back, 5 bases at V and 0 bases at J, with 13 bases in the middle. This CDR3 has 15 amino acids. Per germline, CDR1 SEHNR and CDR2 FQNEAQ (reference sequence).

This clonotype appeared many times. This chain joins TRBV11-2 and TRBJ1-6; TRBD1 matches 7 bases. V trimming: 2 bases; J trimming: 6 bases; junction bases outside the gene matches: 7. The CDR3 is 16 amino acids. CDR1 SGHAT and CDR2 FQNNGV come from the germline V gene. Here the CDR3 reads CASSLSRGGSNSPLHF. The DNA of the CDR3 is TGTGCCAGCAGCTTAAGCAGGGGGGGCTCTAATTCACCCCTCCACTTT.

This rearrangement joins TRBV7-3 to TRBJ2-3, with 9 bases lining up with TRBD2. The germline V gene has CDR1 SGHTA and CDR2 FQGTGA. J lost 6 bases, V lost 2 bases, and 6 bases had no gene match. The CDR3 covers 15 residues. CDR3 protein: CASSLGGRASDTQYF. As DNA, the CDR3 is TGTGCCAGCAGCTTAGGCGGGAGGGCGTCGGATACGCAGTATTTT.

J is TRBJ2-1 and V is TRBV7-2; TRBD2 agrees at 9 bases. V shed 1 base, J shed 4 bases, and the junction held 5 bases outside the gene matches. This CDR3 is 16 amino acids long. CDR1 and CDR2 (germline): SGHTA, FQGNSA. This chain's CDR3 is CASSLEPSGVYNEQFF. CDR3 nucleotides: TGTGCCAGCAGCTTAGAGCCTAGCGGGGTTTACAATGAGCAGTTCTTC. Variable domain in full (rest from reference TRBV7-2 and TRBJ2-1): GAGVSQSPSNKVTEKGKDVELRCDPISGHTALYWYRQSLGQGLEFLIYFQGNSAPDKSGLPSDRFSAERTGGSVSTLTIQRTQQEDSAVYLCASSLEPSGVYNEQFFGPGTRLTVL.

The CDR3 DNA follows: TGTGCCAGCAGTTCCACGGACCCCCTAGGCGAGGGGGATACGCAGTATTTT. This sequence encodes CASSSTDPLGEGDTQYF. The V gene is TRBV28, the J gene TRBJ2-3; D tentatively reads TRBD1 or TRBD2 (5 bases each). This CDR3 contains 17 residues. The V gene lost 4 bases and the J gene lost 6 bases, with 23 bases spanning the gap. Looked up from germline, CDR1 is MDHEN and CDR2 is SYDVKM. Full variable domain (missing parts from reference TRBV28 and TRBJ2-3): DVKVTQSSRYLVKRTGEKVFLECVQDMDHENMFWYRQDPGLGLRLIYFSYDVKMKEKGDIPEGYSVSREKKERFSLILESASTNQTSMYLCASSSTDPLGEGDTQYFGPGTRLTVL.

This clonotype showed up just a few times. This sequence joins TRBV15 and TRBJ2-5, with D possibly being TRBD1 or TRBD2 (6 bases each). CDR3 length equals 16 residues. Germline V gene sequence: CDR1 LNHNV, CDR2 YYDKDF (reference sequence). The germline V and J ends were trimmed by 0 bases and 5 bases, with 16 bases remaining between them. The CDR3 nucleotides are TGTGCCACCAGCAGAGATAGAGGGGGGCGGAGGGAGACCCAGTACTTC. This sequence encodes CATSRDRGGRRETQYF.

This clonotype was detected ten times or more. CDR3 region: CASSLVTAVNEKLFF. CDR3 in DNA: TGTGCCAGCAGCTTAGTGACAGCGGTTAATGAAAAACTGTTTTTT. This chain connects TRBV7-9 to TRBJ1-4; D may be TRBD1 (5 bases). The V gene lost 1 base and the J gene lost 4 bases, with 10 bases spanning the gap. The CDR3 totals 15 residues. The V gene's germline CDR1 is SEHNR and CDR2 FQNEAQ (reference sequence).

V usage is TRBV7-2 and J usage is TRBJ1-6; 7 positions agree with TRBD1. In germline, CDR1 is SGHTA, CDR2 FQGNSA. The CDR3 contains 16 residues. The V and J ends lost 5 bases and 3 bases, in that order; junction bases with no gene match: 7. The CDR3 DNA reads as TGTGCCAGCAGCGTATACCAGGGGGGCTATAATTCACCCCTCCACTTT. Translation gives CASSVYQGGYNSPLHF. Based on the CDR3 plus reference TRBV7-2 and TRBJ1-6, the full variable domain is GAGVSQSPSNKVTEKGKDVELRCDPISGHTALYWYRQSLGQGLEFLIYFQGNSAPDKSGLPSDRFSAERTGGSVSTLTIQRTQQEDSAVYLCASSVYQGGYNSPLHFGNGTRLTVT.

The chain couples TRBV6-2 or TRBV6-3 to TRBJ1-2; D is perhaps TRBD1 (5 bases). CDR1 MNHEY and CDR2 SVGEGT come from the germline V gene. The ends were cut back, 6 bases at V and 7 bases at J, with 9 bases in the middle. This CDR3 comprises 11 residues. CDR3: CASSLDSGYTF. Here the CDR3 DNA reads TGTGCCAGCAGCCTCGACAGTGGCTACACCTTC.

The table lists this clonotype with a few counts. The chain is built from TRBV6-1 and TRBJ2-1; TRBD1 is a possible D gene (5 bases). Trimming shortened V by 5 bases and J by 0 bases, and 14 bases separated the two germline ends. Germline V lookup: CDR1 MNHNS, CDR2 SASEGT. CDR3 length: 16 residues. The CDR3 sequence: CASSIRGASSYNEQFF. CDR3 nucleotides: TGTGCCAGCAGTATCCGTGGGGCTAGCTCCTACAATGAGCAGTTCTTC.

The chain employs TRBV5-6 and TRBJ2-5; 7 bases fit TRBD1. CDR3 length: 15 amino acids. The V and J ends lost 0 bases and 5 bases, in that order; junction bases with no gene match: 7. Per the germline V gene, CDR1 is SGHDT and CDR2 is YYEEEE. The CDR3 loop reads CASSLDWTGSETQYF. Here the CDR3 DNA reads TGTGCCAGCAGCTTGGATTGGACAGGTTCCGAGACCCAGTACTTC. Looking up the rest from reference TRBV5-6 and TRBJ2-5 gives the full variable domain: DAGVTQSPTHLIKTRGQQVTLRCSPKSGHDTVSWYQQALGQGPQFIFQYYEEEERQRGNFPDRFSGHQFPNYSSELNVNALLLGDSALYLCASSLDWTGSETQYFGPGTRLLVL.

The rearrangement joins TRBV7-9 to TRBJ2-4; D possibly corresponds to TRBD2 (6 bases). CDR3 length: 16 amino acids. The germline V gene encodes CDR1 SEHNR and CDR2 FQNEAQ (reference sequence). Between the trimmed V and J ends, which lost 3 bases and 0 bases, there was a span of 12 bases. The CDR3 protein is CASSLGGGEAKNIQYF. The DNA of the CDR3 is TGTGCCAGCAGCTTGGGTGGAGGGGAAGCCAAAAACATTCAGTACTTC. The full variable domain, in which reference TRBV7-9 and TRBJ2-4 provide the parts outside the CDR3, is DTGVSQNPRHKITKRGQNVTFRCDPISEHNRLYWYRQTLGQGPEFLTYFQNEAQLEKSRLLSDRFSAERPKGSFSTLEIQRTEQGDSAMYLCASSLGGGEAKNIQYFGAGTRLSVL.

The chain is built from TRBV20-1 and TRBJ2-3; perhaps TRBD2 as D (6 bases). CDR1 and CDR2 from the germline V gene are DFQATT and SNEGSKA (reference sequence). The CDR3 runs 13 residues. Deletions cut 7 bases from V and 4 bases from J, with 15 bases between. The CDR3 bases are TGCAGTGGCTGGAGGTCGGGGGCAGATACGCAGTATTTT. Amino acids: CSGWRSGADTQYF.

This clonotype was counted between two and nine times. CDR3 sequence (DNA): TGTGCCAGCAGAATAGCGGGGGCGGGCAATGAGCAGTTCTTC. Residues: CASRIAGAGNEQFF. The gene calls are TRBV6-1 and TRBJ2-1; 9 bases map to TRBD2. The V segment lost 6 bases and the J segment 6 bases; nucleotides outside the gene matches: 6. Germline V gene lookup returns CDR1 MNHNS and CDR2 SASEGT. This CDR3 is 14 amino acids long.

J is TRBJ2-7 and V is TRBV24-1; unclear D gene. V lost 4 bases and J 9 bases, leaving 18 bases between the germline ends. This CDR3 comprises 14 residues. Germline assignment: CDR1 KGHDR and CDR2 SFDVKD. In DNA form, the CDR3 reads TGTGCCACCAGTGAGCCGGGTCTCCCAGAAGGGCAGTACTTC. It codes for CATSEPGLPEGQYF.

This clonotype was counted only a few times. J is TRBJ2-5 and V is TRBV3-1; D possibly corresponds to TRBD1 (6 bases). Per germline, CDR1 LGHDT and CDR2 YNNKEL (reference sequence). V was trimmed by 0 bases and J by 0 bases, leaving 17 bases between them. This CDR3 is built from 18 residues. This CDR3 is CASSQDPGDTSYQETQYF. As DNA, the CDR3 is TGTGCCAGCAGCCAAGATCCTGGGGACACCTCTTACCAAGAGACCCAGTACTTC.